This T cell receptor beta chain was sequenced for a study of CD8+ T cells in alopecia areata. cDNA reverse transcribed from extracted RNA served as the sequencing template. TCRdb keeps only in-frame clones here, not all; method: immunoSEQ multiplex PCR. Here the sample spans some 190,000 clones, about three fifths being singletons. Study conclusions and caveats: Normal-skin resident alphabeta T cells also appear among scalp sample sequences. It was observed that many expanded lesional clones persisted in scalp and blood during tofacitinib. Lesional scalp exceeded normal scalp in clonality, especially in alopecia totalis/universalis.

This clone was seen more than once but under ten times. Its antigen is not identified. The treatment: oral pan-JAK inhibitor, 5-10 mg twice daily. This CDR3 spans 15 amino acids. V was trimmed by 8 bases and J by 2 bases, leaving 15 bases between them. Looked up from germline, CDR1 is ENHRY and CDR2 is SYGVKD. This rearrangement joins TRBV10-3 to TRBJ2-2; D unresolved. The sample here was CD4+ T cells sorted from blood, taken between weeks 47 and 50, from a patient treated with tofacitinib. This TCR was recovered from a human donor with alopecia areata. The CDR3 protein is CAIGPLKVNTGELFF. The DNA of the CDR3 is TGTGCCATCGGCCCACTCAAGGTCAACACCGGGGAGCTGTTTTTT.